The rows below give T cell receptor beta chains drawn from one sample of a study of blood T cell repertoires in COVID-19. Sequencing used immunoSEQ multiplex PCR; TCRdb keeps in-frame clones, though not all of them. The sample lists about 140,000 clones, about 86% seen once, with about 7.5% in the top ten. The sequencing sample was made of peripheral blood. The receptors originated from a human donor in a cohort sampled during active COVID-19. CDR3s include the opening cysteine and the closing phenylalanine or tryptophan. Each record gives: V gene, J gene, D gene, CDR3 protein. D genes are given only for firm matches.

>TRBV2|TRBJ2-3|TRBD2
CASMRLAGFGSDTQYF
>TRBV27|TRBJ2-7|NA
CASSSWGDYEQYF
>TRBV6-1|TRBJ2-7|TRBD2
CASSELASGRVYEQYF
>TRBV21-1|TRBJ2-7|NA
CASSKSSGGTYEQYF
>TRBV27|TRBJ2-1|NA
CASRTDTYNEQFF
>TRBV24-1|TRBJ2-1|NA
CATSGVEHTYNEQFF
>TRBV5-1|TRBJ2-5|NA
CASSPIAGETQYF
>TRBV7-9|TRBJ1-4|NA
CASSRYGGADEKLFF
>TRBV19|TRBJ2-7|TRBD2
CASSRASGSREQYF
>TRBV27|TRBJ2-7|TRBD1
CASQPPGQGSYEQYF
>TRBV19|TRBJ2-3|TRBD2
CASSIRLADDTQYF
>TRBV19|TRBJ2-1|TRBD1
CASSMRTGGMDNEQFF
>TRBV5-1|TRBJ2-5|TRBD2
CASSWTSGRETQYF
>TRBV14|TRBJ2-3|NA
CASSPGRPYTQYF
>TRBV29-1|TRBJ1-2|NA
CSVESGGRYGYTF
>TRBV5-1|TRBJ1-4|NA
CASSLRGSGEKLFF
>TRBV7-7|TRBJ2-7|TRBD2
CASSPSGINEQYF
>TRBV7-2|TRBJ2-7|NA
CASSLSPRGTYEQYF
>TRBV6-2/TRBV6-3|TRBJ2-7|NA
CASSYLQGRREQYF
>TRBV7-2|TRBJ2-7|TRBD1
CASSRGQGTYEQYF
>TRBV14|TRBJ2-7|TRBD1
CASSQRRMTGARGEQYF
>TRBV19|TRBJ2-7|TRBD2
CASSIAGGYAYEQYF
>TRBV27|TRBJ2-3|NA
CASSMAAHAGDTQYF
>TRBV6-2/TRBV6-3|TRBJ2-7|TRBD2
CASSYFAGASYEQYF
>TRBV2|TRBJ2-7|TRBD2
CASSVVAGVYEQYF
>TRBV6-5|TRBJ1-1|TRBD1
CASGDRFNRYTEAFF
>TRBV10-3|TRBJ2-7|TRBD2
CAISLPTSVNSYEQYF
>TRBV18|TRBJ2-1|TRBD2
CASSRNRGRETYNEQFF
>TRBV12-3/TRBV12-4|TRBJ2-6|NA
CASSLLGANVLTF
>TRBV3-1/TRBV3-2|TRBJ2-4|NA
CASSQGGLSKNIQYF
>TRBV4-3|TRBJ1-3|TRBD1
CASSQDLGTASGNTIYF
>TRBV5-1|TRBJ1-3|NA
CASSSSSGAAGNTIYF
>TRBV28|TRBJ1-5|NA
CASSRGGGNNQPQHF
>TRBV7-7|TRBJ2-7|NA
CASSIQDRWGPLRYF
>TRBV29-1|TRBJ1-2|TRBD1
CSAEGVGQGFYGYTF
>TRBV5-1|TRBJ2-7|TRBD1
CASSPGQPLSYEQYF
>TRBV29-1|TRBJ2-5|TRBD2
CSVEGAGVETQYF
>TRBV28|TRBJ2-5|TRBD2
CASSNPGLAGETQYF